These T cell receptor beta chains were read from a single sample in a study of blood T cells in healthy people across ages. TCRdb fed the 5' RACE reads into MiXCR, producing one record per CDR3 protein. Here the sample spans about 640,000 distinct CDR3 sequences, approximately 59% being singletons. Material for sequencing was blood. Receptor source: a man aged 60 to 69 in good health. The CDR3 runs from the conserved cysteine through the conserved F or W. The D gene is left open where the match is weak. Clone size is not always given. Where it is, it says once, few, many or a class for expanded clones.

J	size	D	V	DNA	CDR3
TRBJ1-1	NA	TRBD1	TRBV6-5	TGTGCCAGCAGTTACACCGGAGTGACAGGGGCAAGAGGAGCTTTCTTT	CASSYTGVTGARGAFF
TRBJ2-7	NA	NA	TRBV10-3	TGTGCCATCAGCGATAATTTGGGCAGTCCCTACGAGCAGTACTTC	CAISDNLGSPYEQYF
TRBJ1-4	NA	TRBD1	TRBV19	TGTGCCAGTAACACCGGGACAGGTGCTGAAAAACTGTTTTTT	CASNTGTGAEKLFF
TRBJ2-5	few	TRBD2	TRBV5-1	TGCGCCAGCAGCTTGCGCTACAGCGGGGGGCCTCCGGCCCAGTACTTC	CASSLRYSGGPPAQYF
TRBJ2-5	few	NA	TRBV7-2	TGTGCCAGCAGCTTAGAAGTGGCGGTGTGGGAGACCCAGTACTTC	CASSLEVAVWETQYF
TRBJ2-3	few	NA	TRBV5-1	TGCGCCAGCAGCTTGGGGGCTGCCACAGGCACGGATACGCAGTATTTT	CASSLGAATGTDTQYF
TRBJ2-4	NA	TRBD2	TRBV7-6	TGTGCCGGCAGCATGCTGGGGCGGGAGCAGTACTTC	CAGSMLGREQYF
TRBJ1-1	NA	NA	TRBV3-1	TGTGCCAGCAGCCAAGTACAGGGAACTGAAGCTTTCTTT	CASSQVQGTEAFF
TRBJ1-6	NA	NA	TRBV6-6	TGTGCCAGCAGTTACCGGACAGAATTCCTCCACTTT	CASSYRTEFLHF
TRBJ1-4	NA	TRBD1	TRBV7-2	TGTGCCAGCAGCTATCCGGGACAGCAACTGTTTTTT	CASSYPGQQLFF
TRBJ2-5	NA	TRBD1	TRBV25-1	TGTGCCACCCCGGACAGGGTAGTTGCTTGTGTCGAGACCCAGTACTTC	CATPDRVVACVETQYF
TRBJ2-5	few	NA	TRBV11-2	TGTGCCAGCAGCTTGGACGGACTCACACAAGAGACCCAGTACTTC	CASSLDGLTQETQYF
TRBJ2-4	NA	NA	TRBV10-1	TGCGCCAGCAGTGAACGGGGTCCCAAAAACATTCAGTACTTC	CASSERGPKNIQYF
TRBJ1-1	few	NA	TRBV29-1	TGCAGCGCAGTGTCCAGACAGGTACCTTTGGGCACTGAAGCTTTCTTT	CSAVSRQVPLGTEAFF
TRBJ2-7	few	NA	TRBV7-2	TGTGCCAGCAGCTATCAGCCGACGAGGGACCACGAGCAGTACTTC	CASSYQPTRDHEQYF
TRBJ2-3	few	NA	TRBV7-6	TGTGCCAGCAGCTTAGTGGCTAGCGTGGCAGATACGCAGTATTTT	CASSLVASVADTQYF
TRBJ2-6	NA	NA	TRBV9	TGTGCCAGCAGCGTAGCCCAGACAGGTCGCTCTGGGGCCAACGTCCTGACTTTC	CASSVAQTGRSGANVLTF
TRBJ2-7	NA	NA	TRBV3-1	TGTGCCAGCAGCCACCTCCGGGGGTTAGCCTACGAGCAGTACTTC	CASSHLRGLAYEQYF
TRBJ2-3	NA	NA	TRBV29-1	TGCAGCGTTGAGTTAGGGGGGTCCCCAGATACGCAGTATTTT	CSVELGGSPDTQYF
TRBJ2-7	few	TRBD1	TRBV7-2	TGTGCCAGCAGCTTCGGACAGGGGGGGGAGCAGTACTTC	CASSFGQGGEQYF
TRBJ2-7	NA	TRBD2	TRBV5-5	TGTGCCAGCAGCTCGGACGGACTAGGTTATGAGCAGTACTTC	CASSSDGLGYEQYF
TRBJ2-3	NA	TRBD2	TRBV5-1	TGCGCCAGCAGCAGCGGGATCTCTAGCACAGATACGCAGTATTTT	CASSSGISSTDTQYF
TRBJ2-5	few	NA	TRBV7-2	TGTGCCAGCAGCTTAGTGGTAGCAAGAGAGCAGTACTTC	CASSLVVAREQYF
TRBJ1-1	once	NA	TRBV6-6	TGTGCCAGCAGTTACTCGAGAAAGAACACTGAAGCTTTCTTT	CASSYSRKNTEAFF
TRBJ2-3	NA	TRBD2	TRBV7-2	TGTGCCAGCAGCTCCCCCCTAGGGCTAGCGGGGACAGATACGCAGTATTTT	CASSSPLGLAGTDTQYF
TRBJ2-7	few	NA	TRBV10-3	TGTGCCATCGCCAGAACCCCCAACGAGCAGTACTTC	CAIARTPNEQYF
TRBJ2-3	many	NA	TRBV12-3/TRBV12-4	TGTGCCAGCAGTTTTGGGGGGAGAGGAGATGTGCAGTATTTT	CASSFGGRGDVQYF
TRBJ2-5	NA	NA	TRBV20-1	TGCAGTGCGTTATCAGGGGTTTGGCGGGAGACCCAGTACTTC	CSALSGVWRETQYF
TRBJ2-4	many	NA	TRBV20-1	TGCAGTGCTAGACAGGGGGCGGGAGGGACCAAAAACATTCAGTACTTC	CSARQGAGGTKNIQYF
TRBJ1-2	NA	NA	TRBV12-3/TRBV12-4	TGTGCCAGCAGTTTTGGCAGGATTACCGCTAACTATGGCTACACCTTC	CASSFGRITANYGYTF
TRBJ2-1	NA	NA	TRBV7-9	TGTGCCAGCAGCTTAGTAGGCGTGACTAGAAACAATGAGCAGTTCTTC	CASSLVGVTRNNEQFF
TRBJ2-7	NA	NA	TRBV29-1	TGCAGCGTCGGGACAAGGGACTACGAGCAGTACTTC	CSVGTRDYEQYF
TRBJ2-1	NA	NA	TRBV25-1	TGTGCCAGCAGTGAACGCCAGGGGGGGAACAATGAGCAGTTCTTC	CASSERQGGNNEQFF
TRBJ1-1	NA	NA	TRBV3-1	TGTGCCAGCAGCCCCGTGGGACGGGGGAACACTGAAGCTTTCTTT	CASSPVGRGNTEAFF
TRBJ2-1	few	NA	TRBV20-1	TGCAGTGCTTCCCCGGACAGCGGGGCAAAGAGGGGTGAGCAGTTCTTC	CSASPDSGAKRGEQFF
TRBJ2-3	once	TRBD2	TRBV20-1	TGCAGTGCTGGGGACTATCGCACAGATACGCAGTATTTT	CSAGDYRTDTQYF
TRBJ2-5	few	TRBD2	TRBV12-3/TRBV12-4	TGTGCCATCGCAGCGGGGGGGCCCGGAGAGACCCAGTACTTC	CAIAAGGPGETQYF
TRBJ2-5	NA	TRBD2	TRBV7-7	TGTGCCAGCAGCTATAATAGCGGGGGGTGCCAAGAGACCCAGTACTTC	CASSYNSGGCQETQYF
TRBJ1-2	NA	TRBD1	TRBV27	TGTGCCAGCAGCAGACAGGGGGCACCCCCTAACTATGGCTACACCTTC	CASSRQGAPPNYGYTF
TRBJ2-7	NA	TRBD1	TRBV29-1	TGCAGCGTCCGGGACAGCCGGTCCTACGAGCAGTACTTC	CSVRDSRSYEQYF
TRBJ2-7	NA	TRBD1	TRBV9	TGTGCCAGCAGCGGGCGACAGGGGAACTTCCACGAGCAGTACTTC	CASSGRQGNFHEQYF
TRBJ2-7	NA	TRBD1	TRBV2	TGTGCCAGCAGGGCCGGGACAGGGAACTACGAGCAGTACTTC	CASRAGTGNYEQYF
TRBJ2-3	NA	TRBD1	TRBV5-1	TGCGCCAGCAGCGACCGTCCCGGGACAGGGGAGAATACGCAGTATTTT	CASSDRPGTGENTQYF
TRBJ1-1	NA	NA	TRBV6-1	TGTGCCAGCAGTGATTCGGCAGGGCGAGCTTTCTTT	CASSDSAGRAFF
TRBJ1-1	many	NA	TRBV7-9	TGTGCCAGCAGCGTACAGGGGAACACTGAAGCTTTCTTT	CASSVQGNTEAFF
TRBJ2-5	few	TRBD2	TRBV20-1	TGCAGTGGCCTACTAGCGGGGGCCTCCCACCAGTACTTC	CSGLLAGASHQYF
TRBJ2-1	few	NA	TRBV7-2	TGTGCCAGCAGCTTTAGCGGACAATCCTACAATGAGCAGTTCTTC	CASSFSGQSYNEQFF
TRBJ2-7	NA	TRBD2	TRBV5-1	TGCGCCAGCAGCGGGAGGGGTACCAACTACGAGCAGTACTTC	CASSGRGTNYEQYF